One sample yielded the 5 T cell receptor beta chains listed below, sequenced in a study of T cells in narcolepsy. Here immunoSEQ multiplex PCR was the method, and the copy in TCRdb shows in-frame clones only, minus some. The sample consists of 30,000 to 40,000 clones, approximately 77% of them appearing once. What was sequenced was memory (CD45RA-) CD4+ T cells from blood. The receptors come from a human donor in good health.

The rearrangement uses TRBV28 and TRBJ1-5; TRBD1 might be the D (6 bases). This CDR3 has 14 residues. Per the germline V gene, CDR1 is MDHEN and CDR2 is SYDVKM. Between the trimmed V and J ends, which lost 6 bases and 3 bases, there was a span of 12 bases. The CDR3 reads CASRYGQNNQPQHF. The DNA for the CDR3 is TGTGCCAGCAGGTACGGACAGAACAATCAGCCCCAGCATTTT.

The V gene is TRBV5-1, the J gene TRBJ2-7, with a possible D match to TRBD1 (6 bases). V was pared by 4 bases and J by 2 bases, with 16 bases between. CDR3 length: 15 amino acids. The germline CDR1 and CDR2 sequences are SGHRS and YFSETQ. CDR3 sequence (DNA): TGCGCCAGCAGCCCTAAACAGGGTGCAACCTACGAGCAGTACTTC. This translates into CASSPKQGATYEQYF. Together with reference TRBV5-1 and TRBJ2-7, the CDR3 gives the full variable domain: KAGVTQTPRYLIKTRGQQVTLSCSPISGHRSVSWYQQTPGQGLQFLFEYFSETQRNKGNFPGRFSGRQFSNSRSEMNVSTLELGDSALYLCASSPKQGATYEQYFGPGTRLTVT.

J is TRBJ2-5 and V is TRBV11-3; D might be TRBD2 (6 bases). Trimming took 4 bases from V and 6 from J, leaving 9 bases between them. Germline CDR1 is SGHNT and CDR2 is YENEEA. The CDR3 has 12 amino acids. The CDR3 loop is CASSWGEQTQYF. The CDR3 nucleotides are TGTGCCAGCAGCTGGGGGGAACAGACCCAGTACTTC.

J is TRBJ2-1 and V is TRBV29-1; tentative D call: TRBD1 (5 bases). The CDR3 sequence is 14 residues long. V was pared by 6 bases and J by 1 base, with 13 bases between. Germline CDR1 is SQVTM and CDR2 is ANQGSEA. CDR3 sequence (DNA): TGCAGCGTCAAGCCCCCAGGGTCCTACAATGAGCAGTTCTTC. This codes for CSVKPPGSYNEQFF.

The rearrangement links TRBV18 to TRBJ2-3; TRBD1 matches 7 bases. The CDR3 is 13 amino acids. The V segment lost 8 bases and the J segment 5 bases; nucleotides outside the gene matches: 7. Germline assignment: CDR1 KGHSH and CDR2 LQKENI. CDR3 loop: CASTFRGIDTQYF. The CDR3 nucleotides are TGTGCCAGCACTTTCAGGGGGATAGATACGCAGTATTTT.